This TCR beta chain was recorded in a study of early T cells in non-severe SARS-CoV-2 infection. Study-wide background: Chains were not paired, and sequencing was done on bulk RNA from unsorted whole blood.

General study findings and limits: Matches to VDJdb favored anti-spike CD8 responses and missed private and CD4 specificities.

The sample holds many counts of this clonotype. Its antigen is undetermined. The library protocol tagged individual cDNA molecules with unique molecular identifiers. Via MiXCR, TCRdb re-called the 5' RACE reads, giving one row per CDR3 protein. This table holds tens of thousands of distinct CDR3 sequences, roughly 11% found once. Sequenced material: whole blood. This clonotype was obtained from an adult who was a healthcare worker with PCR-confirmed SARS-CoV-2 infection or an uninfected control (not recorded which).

CDR3 loop: CSARDGDYGYTF. CDR3 in DNA: TGCAGTGCTAGAGACGGGGACTATGGCTACACCTTC. The chain is built from TRBV20-1 and TRBJ1-2; D not resolved. CDR1 and CDR2 (germline): DFQATT, SNEGSKA (reference sequence). The V gene lost 0 bases and the J gene lost 3 bases, with 5 bases spanning the gap. CDR3 length equals 12 residues.